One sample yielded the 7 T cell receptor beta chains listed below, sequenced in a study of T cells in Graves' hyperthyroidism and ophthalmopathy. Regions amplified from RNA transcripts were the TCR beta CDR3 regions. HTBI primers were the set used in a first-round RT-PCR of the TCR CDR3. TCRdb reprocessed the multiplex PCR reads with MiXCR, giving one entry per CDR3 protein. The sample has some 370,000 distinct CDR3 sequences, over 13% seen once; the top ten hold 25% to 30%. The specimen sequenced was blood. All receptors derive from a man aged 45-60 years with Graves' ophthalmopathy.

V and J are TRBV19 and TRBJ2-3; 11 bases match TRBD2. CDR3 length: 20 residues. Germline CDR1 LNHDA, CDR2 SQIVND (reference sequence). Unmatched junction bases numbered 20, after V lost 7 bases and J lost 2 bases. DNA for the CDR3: TGTGCCAGTAAAGCGGGACAGCCCCAGCGACTAGCGGGGAACACAGATACGCAGTATTTT. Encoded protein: CASKAGQPQRLAGNTDTQYF.

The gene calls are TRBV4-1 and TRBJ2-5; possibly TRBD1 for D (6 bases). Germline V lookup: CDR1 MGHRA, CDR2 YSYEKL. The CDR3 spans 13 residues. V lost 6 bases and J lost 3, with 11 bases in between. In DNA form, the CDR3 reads TGCGCCAGCAGTTACGACAGGAAAGAGACCCAGTACTTC. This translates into CASSYDRKETQYF.

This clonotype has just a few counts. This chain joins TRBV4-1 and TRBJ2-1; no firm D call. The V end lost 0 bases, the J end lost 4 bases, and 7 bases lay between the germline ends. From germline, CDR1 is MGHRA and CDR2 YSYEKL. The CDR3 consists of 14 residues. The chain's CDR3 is CASSQDRYYNEQFF. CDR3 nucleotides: TGCGCCAGCAGCCAAGACAGGTATTACAATGAGCAGTTCTTC.

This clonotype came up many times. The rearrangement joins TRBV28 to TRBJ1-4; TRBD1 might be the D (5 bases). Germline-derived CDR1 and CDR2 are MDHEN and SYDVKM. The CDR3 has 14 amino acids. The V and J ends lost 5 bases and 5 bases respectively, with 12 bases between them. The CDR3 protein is CASSLEGLNEKLFF. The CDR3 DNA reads TGTGCCAGCAGTCTGGAGGGGTTGAATGAAAAACTGTTTTTT.

The CDR3 sequence is CASSLAQRGIWINEQFF. For the CDR3, the DNA is TGCGCCAGCAGCTTGGCCCAGCGGGGAATTTGGATAAATGAGCAGTTCTTC. The J gene is TRBJ2-1, the V gene TRBV5-1, with 7 bases aligning to TRBD2. CDR3 size: 17 residues. Unmatched junction bases numbered 13, after V lost 0 bases and J lost 7 bases. Germline V gives CDR1 SGHRS, CDR2 YFSETQ.

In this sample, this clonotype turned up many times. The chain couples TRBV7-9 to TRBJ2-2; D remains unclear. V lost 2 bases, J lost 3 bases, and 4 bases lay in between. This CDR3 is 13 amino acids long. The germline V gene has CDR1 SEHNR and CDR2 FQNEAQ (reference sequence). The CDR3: CASSLTDTGELFF. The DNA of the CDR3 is TGTGCCAGCAGCTTAACAGACACCGGGGAGCTGTTTTTT.

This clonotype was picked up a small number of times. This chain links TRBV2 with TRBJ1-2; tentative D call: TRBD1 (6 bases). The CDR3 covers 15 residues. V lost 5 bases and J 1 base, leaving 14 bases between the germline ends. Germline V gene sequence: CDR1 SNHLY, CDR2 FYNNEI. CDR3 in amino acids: CASSYTGQFNYGYTF. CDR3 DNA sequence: TGTGCCAGCAGTTACACCGGACAGTTTAACTATGGCTACACCTTC.